The 20 T cell receptor beta chains reported below all come from one sample, sequenced in a study of tissue T cells after allogeneic stem cell transplantation (dated by TCRdb to between 2021 and 2023). Libraries were built with the immunoSEQ multiplex PCR assay. The immuneACCESS repertoire file appears here via TCRdb, limited to in-frame rearrangements. These files lack a portion of the clones; in checked studies, under half of the deficit traces to unresolved V genes, and the cause of the others is not known. For this sample there are about 43,000 clones; more than 90% appear just once. Under 4% of the sample belongs to the ten largest clones. The sample's time point label, decoded: recipient (host-origin) PBMCs collected before allo-HCT. Sequencing was performed on blood, taken before transplantation. These receptor sequences come from a woman between 35 and 75 years old who later had graft-versus-host disease after an allogeneic stem cell transplant.

The chain combines TRBV25-1 with TRBJ2-3, with 8 nucleotides matching TRBD2. V lost 4 bases and J lost 0; bases outside the gene matches: 12. This CDR3 has 18 residues. Germline V gene data show CDR1 as MGHDK and CDR2 as SYGVNS. The CDR3 sequence: CASSGGRSGNPSTDTQYF. The CDR3, as DNA: TGTGCCAGCAGTGGCGGGAGGAGCGGGAACCCAAGCACAGATACGCAGTATTTT.

The V call is TRBV30, the J call TRBJ1-5; D ambiguous. This CDR3 comprises 11 residues. Germline V CDR1 and CDR2: GTSNPN, SVGIG (reference sequence). Trimming removed 3 bases from V and 4 bases from J, with 4 bases in between. The CDR3 bases are TGTGCCTGGAGGGAAAATCAGCCCCAGCATTTT. Translated, it gives CAWRENQPQHF.

The chain has TRBV30 and TRBJ1-6; D is possibly TRBD1 (5 bases). The CDR3 is 15 amino acids. CDR1 and CDR2 from the germline V gene are GTSNPN and SVGIG (reference sequence). Trimming took off 1 base at V and 7 bases at J, with 14 bases between the two ends. The CDR3 region is CAWSEGFGDNSPLHF. The CDR3 coding sequence is TGTGCCTGGAGTGAAGGGTTTGGGGACAATTCACCCCTCCACTTT.

The rearrangement links TRBV28 to TRBJ2-1; a weak D match, TRBD2 (7 bases). The CDR3 has 13 amino acids. With 7 bases removed from V and 3 bases from J, the gap between germline ends came to 10 bases. Germline V gives CDR1 MDHEN, CDR2 SYDVKM. The DNA of the CDR3 is TGTGCCAGCATAAGGGGGGGCTACAATGAGCAGTTCTTC. It translates to CASIRGGYNEQFF. Using reference TRBV28 and TRBJ2-1 for the parts outside the CDR3, the full variable domain is DVKVTQSSRYLVKRTGEKVFLECVQDMDHENMFWYRQDPGLGLRLIYFSYDVKMKEKGDIPEGYSVSREKKERFSLILESASTNQTSMYLCASIRGGYNEQFFGPGTRLTVL.

V usage is TRBV27 and J usage is TRBJ2-7; D unresolved. Trimming shortened V by 4 bases and J by 4 bases, and 17 bases separated the two germline ends. The CDR3 runs to 15 residues. Germline CDR1 MNHEY, CDR2 SMNVEV (reference sequence). Written as DNA, the CDR3 is TGTGCCAGCAGTTCTCTAGGGTCGGTCCTTTACGAGCAGTACTTC. Translated, it gives CASSSLGSVLYEQYF.

The chain couples TRBV19 to TRBJ2-5; 10 bases line up with TRBD2. This CDR3 has 17 amino acids. Germline assignment: CDR1 LNHDA and CDR2 SQIVND (reference sequence). The ends lost 3 bases at V and 4 bases at J; junction bases unmatched: 11. CDR3 in amino acids: CASSISSGRDGRETQYF. CDR3 DNA sequence: TGTGCCAGTAGTATTTCCAGCGGGAGGGATGGAAGAGAGACCCAGTACTTC.

The table lists this clone with a few counts. J is TRBJ2-1 and V is TRBV15; D is unresolved. Trimming cost V 4 bases and J 5 bases, with 21 bases left between them. CDR3 length: 17 residues. CDR1 and CDR2 (germline): LNHNV, YYDKDF (reference sequence). In DNA form, the CDR3 reads TGTGCCACCAGCAAACAATCCGGCCAACGACCTAACAATGAGCAGTTCTTC. Encoded protein: CATSKQSGQRPNNEQFF.

For the CDR3, the DNA is TGTGCCAGCAGTGTGCGGCACTACACTGAAGCTTTCTTT. It encodes CASSVRHYTEAFF. V usage is TRBV2 and J usage is TRBJ1-1, with no clear D. V lost 4 bases to trimming and J lost 3 bases, with 9 bases between them. The CDR3 contains 13 residues. The germline V gene has CDR1 SNHLY and CDR2 FYNNEI.

This chain joins TRBV5-6 and TRBJ2-3; D not resolved. Germline V gene data show CDR1 as SGHDT and CDR2 as YYEEEE. This CDR3 contains 14 residues. Trimming removed 2 bases from V and 0 bases from J, with 7 bases in between. The CDR3 nucleotides are TGTGCCAGCAGCTTAGGGTGGAGCACAGATACGCAGTATTTT. This encodes CASSLGWSTDTQYF.

V is TRBV7-9 and J is TRBJ1-2; a possible D gene is TRBD1 (5 bases). Trimming shortened V by 4 bases and J by 0 bases, and 9 bases separated the two germline ends. The CDR3 consists of 14 residues. Germline CDR1 SEHNR, CDR2 FQNEAQ (reference sequence). The CDR3 DNA reads TGTGCCAGCAGCTCGGGGGAAGCTAACTATGGCTACACCTTC. Translated, it gives CASSSGEANYGYTF.

This chain uses TRBV28 with TRBJ2-1, with 7 nucleotides matching TRBD2. After removal of 3 bases from V and 5 bases from J, the junction contained 13 bases not matched to a gene. Germline lookup yields CDR1 MDHEN and CDR2 SYDVKM. This CDR3 is 17 amino acids long. In DNA, the CDR3 is TGTGCCAGCAGTTTGTCTCCGGCGCTAGCGGTAAACAATGAGCAGTTCTTC. It encodes CASSLSPALAVNNEQFF.

V and J are TRBV4-1 and TRBJ2-1; 7 nucleotides match TRBD2. Per germline, CDR1 MGHRA and CDR2 YSYEKL. The trim removed 3 bases at V and 2 bases at J, leaving 10 bases unmatched. The CDR3 spans 17 residues. The CDR3 sequence: CASSQVNLAETYNEQFF. DNA for the CDR3: TGCGCCAGCAGCCAGGTTAACCTAGCGGAGACCTACAATGAGCAGTTCTTC.

The rearrangement joins TRBV29-1 to TRBJ2-3, with D unresolved. The CDR3 runs 12 residues. Germline V CDR1 and CDR2: SQVTM, ANQGSEA. With 4 bases removed from V and 8 bases from J, the gap between germline ends came to 13 bases. CDR3 amino acids: CSVVVGVGTQYF. For the CDR3, the DNA is TGCAGCGTTGTCGTAGGAGTAGGTACGCAGTATTTT.

This chain joins TRBV7-2 and TRBJ2-1; no reliable D call. The CDR3 is 18 amino acids. CDR1 and CDR2 (germline): SGHTA, FQGNSA. V lost 5 bases and J 5 bases, leaving 25 bases between the germline ends. This CDR3 reads CASSPSRPRQGVHNEQFF. The DNA for the CDR3 is TGTGCCAGCAGCCCCTCGAGGCCCCGTCAAGGAGTACACAATGAGCAGTTCTTC.

The J gene is TRBJ1-4, the V gene TRBV5-1; D is perhaps TRBD1 (5 bases). Germline V gene sequence: CDR1 SGHRS, CDR2 YFSETQ. V gave up 0 bases and J gave up 12 bases, with 15 bases separating them. CDR3 length: 14 amino acids. In nucleotides, the CDR3 is TGCGCCAGCAGCTTGGTGGGGGGGACTTTAGAACTGTTTTTT. This codes for CASSLVGGTLELFF.

The genes are TRBV3-1 (or the pseudogene TRBV3-2) and TRBJ1-6, with TRBD1 matching 9 bases. CDR1 is LGHDT and CDR2 is YNNKEL in the germline V gene (reference sequence). The junction had 7 bases not matched to a gene; V was cut back by 8 bases and J by 2 bases. The CDR3 covers 16 residues. CDR3 sequence (DNA): TGTGCCAGCGGGGACAGGGTAGGGACCTATAATTCACCCCTCCACTTT. Amino acid sequence: CASGDRVGTYNSPLHF.

This clone came up a few times. CDR3 sequence: CASSQVMTGQLDGYTF. CDR3 bases: TGTGCCAGCAGCCAAGTTATGACAGGGCAGTTGGATGGCTACACCTTC. The chain couples TRBV4-2 to TRBJ1-2, with 7 bases identical to TRBD1. Germline CDR1 LGHNA, CDR2 YNFKEQ. V gave up 1 base and J gave up 6 bases; unmatched junction bases: 11. CDR3 size: 16 residues.

V and J are TRBV7-2 and TRBJ1-1; no reliable D call. V was pared by 1 base and J by 10 bases, with 16 bases between. The germline V gene has CDR1 SGHTA and CDR2 FQGNSA. CDR3 length equals 14 residues. The CDR3 protein is CASSLVSGNPTAFF. CDR3 nucleotides: TGTGCCAGCAGCTTAGTTAGCGGGAATCCCACAGCTTTCTTT.

This chain connects TRBV2 to TRBJ2-3; a weak D match, TRBD2 (6 bases). With 3 bases removed from V and 1 base from J, the gap between germline ends came to 11 bases. The CDR3 runs 15 residues. Per germline, CDR1 SNHLY and CDR2 FYNNEI. The CDR3 is CASSEEGLGTDTQYF. As DNA, the CDR3 is TGTGCCAGCAGTGAGGAGGGTTTGGGCACAGATACGCAGTATTTT.

The chain combines TRBV28 with TRBJ2-7, with TRBD2 as a possible D gene (6 bases). The V gene lost 7 bases and the J gene lost 0 bases, with 13 bases spanning the gap. There are 14 residues in the CDR3. CDR1 and CDR2 (germline): MDHEN, SYDVKM. The CDR3 coding sequence is TGTGCCAGCATCAGGCGGGACCGCTCCTACGAGCAGTACTTC. Protein: CASIRRDRSYEQYF.